This entry lists 8 T cell receptor beta chains sequenced from one sample in a study of blood T cells in healthy people across ages. A sample-barcoded 5' primer and a J-beta primer mix were used in a second PCR of roughly 7 to 12 cycles. A single record per CDR3 protein comes from TCRdb applying MiXCR to the 5' RACE reads. The profile covers roughly 800,000 distinct CDR3 sequences, with roughly 60% appearing a single time and about 20% taken by the ten largest. Sample: blood. These TCRs come from a man aged 30 to 39 in good health.

The chain has TRBV7-2 and TRBJ2-7; the match to TRBD2 covers 7 bases. Trimming removed 1 base from V and 2 bases from J; junction bases left unmatched: 8. Germline V gives CDR1 SGHTA, CDR2 FQGNSA. The CDR3 extends over 16 amino acids. CDR3 amino acids: CASSLGSLAFTYEQYF. CDR3 sequence (DNA): TGTGCCAGCAGCTTAGGATCACTAGCGTTCACCTACGAGCAGTACTTC.

V gene TRBV7-6 combines with J gene TRBJ2-1, with 14 bases matching TRBD2. The CDR3 loop spans 15 amino acids. The V segment lost 5 bases and the J segment 8 bases; nucleotides outside the gene matches: 5. Germline-derived CDR1 and CDR2 are SGHVS and FNYEAQ. The CDR3 sequence is CASSQTSGGADEQFF. The CDR3 DNA reads as TGTGCCAGCAGCCAGACTAGCGGGGGGGCCGATGAGCAGTTCTTC.

For this clonotype: At one of its ends the junction is not consistent with the germline gene, which may arise from a read error. The chain's CDR3 is CASSIAGGTYNEQFF. For the CDR3, the DNA is TGTGCCAGCAGCATAGCGGGGGGCACCTACAATGAGCAGTTCTTC. The chain is built from TRBV7-2 and TRBJ2-1, with 10 bases identical to TRBD2. Per germline, CDR1 SGHTA and CDR2 FQGNSA. This CDR3 spans 15 amino acids.

The V and J genes are TRBV29-1 and TRBJ2-5; TRBD2 matches at 7 bases. Germline V gene data show CDR1 as SQVTM and CDR2 as ANQGSEA. The junction had 15 bases not matched to a gene; V was cut back by 6 bases and J by 11 bases. The CDR3 sequence is 13 residues long. The CDR3 DNA follows: TGCAGCGTCGGACTAGGTTCCTACAATGAGCAGTACTTC. Translation: CSVGLGSYNEQYF.

The chain recombines TRBV6-5 with TRBJ2-1; D ambiguous. The CDR3 has 13 amino acids. CDR1 and CDR2 (germline): MNHEY, SVGAGI. Deletions cut 5 bases from V and 7 bases from J, with 12 bases between. CDR3: CASSPAIGNEQFF. The CDR3 nucleotides read TGTGCCAGCAGTCCGGCGATCGGAAATGAGCAGTTCTTC.

This rearrangement joins TRBV7-2 to TRBJ2-5; D not certain. V was shortened by 2 bases and J by 5 bases, with 12 bases between the two germline ends. Germline V gene data show CDR1 as SGHTA and CDR2 as FQGNSA. There are 14 residues in the CDR3. This chain's CDR3 is CASSLKWVAETQYF. DNA for the CDR3: TGTGCCAGCAGCTTAAAATGGGTCGCGGAGACCCAGTACTTC.

This clonotype was recorded a few times. The V gene is TRBV20-1, the J gene TRBJ2-7; 7 bases match TRBD2. V shed 4 bases, J shed 4 bases, and the junction held 10 bases outside the gene matches. This CDR3 has 14 amino acids. Germline CDR1 reads DFQATT; CDR2 reads SNEGSKA (reference sequence). In DNA, the CDR3 is TGCAGTGCTAAGAGGCCGGGACTAATATACGAGCAGTACTTC. It specifies CSAKRPGLIYEQYF.

This clonotype has a handful of counts. The CDR3 DNA reads as TGTGCCAGCTCGAAAGGGAAAGCCCAGTACTTC. Translated, it gives CASSKGKAQYF. V and J are TRBV12-3 or TRBV12-4 and TRBJ2-5; D gene ambiguous. This CDR3 has 11 residues. Trimming stripped 8 bases from V and 9 bases from J, with 13 bases between.